This T cell receptor beta chain came from a study of T cell repertoires in cytomegalovirus infection. Looked up from germline, CDR1 is SGHTA and CDR2 is FQGNSA. Trimming removed 1 base from V and 3 bases from J, with 21 bases in between. The CDR3 has 18 residues. In TCRdb, the reads were re-called with MiXCR into one record per CDR3 protein. Of around 130,000 distinct CDR3 sequences listed, 24% are singletons. This clonotype was seen at least ten times. The antigen remains undetermined. This clonotype was sampled from a human donor in good health (CMV status not recorded). Some clones in this sample may be carry-over from other donors' samples. The chain joins TRBV7-2 to TRBJ1-1; D is perhaps TRBD1 (6 bases). The sequencing input was PBMCs, sequenced either directly or after in vitro stimulation (not recorded which). The chain's CDR3 is CASSLEMGWGARHTEAFF. The DNA of the CDR3 is TGTGCCAGCAGCTTAGAGATGGGATGGGGGGCTAGGCACACTGAAGCTTTCTTT.